The rows below give T cell receptor beta chains drawn from one sample of a study of blood T cell repertoires in COVID-19. The repertoire was sequenced with immunoSEQ multiplex PCR; TCRdb's copy has only in-frame clones and lacks some. The data contain over 250,000 clones, approximately 83% of them singletons. The sequenced material came from peripheral blood. The receptors stem from a woman in her 70s with acute or convalescent COVID-19. The CDR3 runs from the conserved cysteine through the conserved F or W. A D gene is named only where the DNA matches it firmly.

V gene | D gene | CDR3 protein
TRBV18 | TRBD2 | CASSPGGRGSYEQYF
TRBV5-1 | TRBD1 | CASSFGTAYGYTF
TRBV12-3/TRBV12-4 | . | CASGRIPGGYTF
TRBV7-3 | . | CASSQGSNTEAFF
TRBV11-2 | . | CASSGQPNSPLHF
TRBV5-4 | . | CASSLDYGELFF
TRBV12-3/TRBV12-4 | . | CASRPGANYGYTF
TRBV7-8 | . | CASSLAGRRQPQHF
TRBV5-4 | . | CASSLGQMNTEAFF
TRBV5-4 | TRBD1 | CASSFGTGGAGELFF
TRBV27 | . | CASSLGGSSYNSPLHF
TRBV6-4 | . | CASSDSGGTNTEAFF
TRBV30 | . | CARGEELTEAFF
TRBV11-3 | TRBD2 | CASSLGLAGNNEQFF
TRBV13 | . | CASSRDFEAFF
TRBV5-1 | TRBD1 | CASSLSGSRGETQYF
TRBV7-9 | TRBD1 | CASSPQGGYNEKLFF
TRBV7-9 | TRBD1 | CASSRGQGNTGELFF
TRBV6-6 | . | CAAGGGGNQPQHF
TRBV10-3 | . | CAIRNREGGTEAFF
TRBV6-6 | . | CASSSPGTLFNYGYTF
TRBV5-1 | . | CASSLGPAGGSNTEAFF
TRBV19 | . | CASMDRTYGYTF